This TCR beta chain was recorded in a study of blood T cell repertoires in COVID-19. Turning to the study itself: Samples came from the United States, Italy and Spain, spanning acute and convalescent COVID-19. The cDNA or gDNA used as material had been derived from T cells, B-cell-depleted T cells, or PBMCs.

The CDR3 extends over 14 amino acids. Deletions cut 1 base from V and 4 bases from J, with 11 bases between. Germline loops: CDR1 LGHDT, CDR2 YNNKEL (reference sequence). Per the study methods: Using reference gene primer amplification, nucleated cell counts were estimated. The method was immunoSEQ multiplex PCR; TCRdb's version includes in-frame clones alone and lacks a portion of them. The DNA was the basis for D and trimming; V, J and clone size are from that table. The table lists roughly 140,000 clones, almost 90% of them singletons. This TCR was sampled from a human donor in a cohort sampled during active COVID-19. This rearrangement joins TRBV3-1 (or the pseudogene TRBV3-2) to TRBJ2-7, with D possibly matching TRBD1 (5 bases). Sequenced: peripheral blood. CDR3 bases: TGTGCCAGCAGCCAAGCTCCAGGGTTTTACGAGCAGTACTTC. It codes for CASSQAPGFYEQYF.